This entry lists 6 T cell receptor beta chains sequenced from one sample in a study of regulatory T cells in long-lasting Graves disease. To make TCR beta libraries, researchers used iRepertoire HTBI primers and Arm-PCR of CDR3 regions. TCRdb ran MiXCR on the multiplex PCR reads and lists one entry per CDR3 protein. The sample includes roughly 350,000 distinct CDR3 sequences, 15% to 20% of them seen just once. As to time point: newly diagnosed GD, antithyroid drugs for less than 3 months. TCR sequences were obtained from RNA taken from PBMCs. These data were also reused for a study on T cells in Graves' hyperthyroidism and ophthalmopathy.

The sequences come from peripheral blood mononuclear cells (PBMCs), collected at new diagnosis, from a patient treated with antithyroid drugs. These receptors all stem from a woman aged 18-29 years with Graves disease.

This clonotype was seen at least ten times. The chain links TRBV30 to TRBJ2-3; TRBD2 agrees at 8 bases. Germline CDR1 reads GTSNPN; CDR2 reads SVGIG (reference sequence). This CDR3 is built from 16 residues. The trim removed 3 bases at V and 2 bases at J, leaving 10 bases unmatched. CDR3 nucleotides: TGTGCCTGGAGCCGGGGGGGCCCCCTAGACACAGATACGCAGTATTTT. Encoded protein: CAWSRGGPLDTDTQYF.

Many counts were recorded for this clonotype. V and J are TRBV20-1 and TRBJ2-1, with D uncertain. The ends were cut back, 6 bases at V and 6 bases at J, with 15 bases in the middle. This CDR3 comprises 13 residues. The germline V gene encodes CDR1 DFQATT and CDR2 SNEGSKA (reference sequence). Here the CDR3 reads CSAYLPTRNEQFF. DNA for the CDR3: TGCAGTGCCTATCTTCCAACCCGCAATGAGCAGTTCTTC.

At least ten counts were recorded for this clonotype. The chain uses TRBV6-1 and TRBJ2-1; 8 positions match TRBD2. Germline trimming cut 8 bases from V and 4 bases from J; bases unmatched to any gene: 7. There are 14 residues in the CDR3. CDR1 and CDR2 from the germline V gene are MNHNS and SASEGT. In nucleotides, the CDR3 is TGTGCCAGCTATAGCGGGATCGTGTACAATGAGCAGTTCTTC. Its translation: CASYSGIVYNEQFF.

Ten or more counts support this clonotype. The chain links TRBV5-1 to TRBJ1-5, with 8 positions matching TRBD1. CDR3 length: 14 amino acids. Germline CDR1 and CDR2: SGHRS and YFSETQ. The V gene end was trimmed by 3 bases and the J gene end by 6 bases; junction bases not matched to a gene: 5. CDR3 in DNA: TGCGCCAGCAGCTACGGACAGGGAGGTCAGCCCCAGCATTTT. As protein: CASSYGQGGQPQHF.

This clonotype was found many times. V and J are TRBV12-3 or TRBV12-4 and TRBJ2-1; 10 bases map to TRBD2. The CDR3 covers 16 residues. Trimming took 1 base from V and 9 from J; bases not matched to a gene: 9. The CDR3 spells CASSLVSRLAGAEQFF. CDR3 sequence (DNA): TGTGCCAGCAGTTTAGTTTCTCGTCTAGCGGGAGCTGAGCAGTTCTTC.

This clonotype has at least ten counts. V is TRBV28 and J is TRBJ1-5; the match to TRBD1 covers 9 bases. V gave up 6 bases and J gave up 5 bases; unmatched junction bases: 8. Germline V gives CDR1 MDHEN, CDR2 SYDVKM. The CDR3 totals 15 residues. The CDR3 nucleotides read TGTGCCAGCAGGGGACAGGGAGCGAGATATCAGCCCCAGCATTTT. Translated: CASRGQGARYQPQHF.